The 25 T cell receptor beta chains listed next were all sequenced from one sample in a study of cytomegalovirus exposure and HLA in healthy donors. The PCR ran on 60 Vbeta and 13 Jbeta primers. The table came from immunoSEQ multiplex PCR; TCRdb's copy has only in-frame clones and leaves some out. The repertoire includes 150,000 to 200,000 clones, over 75% of them detected once, and approximately 0.89% sits in the top ten. Specimen: PBMCs. These receptors came from a woman in her 50s in good health and CMV-seropositive.

V usage is TRBV15 and J usage is TRBJ2-3; TRBD1 agrees at 8 bases. CDR1 and CDR2 from the germline V gene are LNHNV and YYDKDF (reference sequence). This CDR3 has 15 residues. V was pared by 5 bases and J by 2 bases, with 6 bases of the junction left unmatched. The CDR3 DNA reads TGTGCCACCAGCCAGACAGGGGCCTCCACAGATACGCAGTATTTT. It specifies CATSQTGASTDTQYF.

This clone was seen a single time. The chain employs TRBV6-1 and TRBJ1-1; TRBD1 aligns across 7 bases. CDR1 is MNHNS, CDR2 SASEGT, per germline. With V trimmed by 6 bases and J by 1 base, 5 bases remained unmatched. The CDR3 loop spans 14 amino acids. The CDR3: CASRAGTANTEAFF. The CDR3 DNA follows: TGTGCCAGCAGAGCCGGGACAGCGAACACTGAAGCTTTCTTT.

This clone has only one observation. The chain carries TRBV29-1 and TRBJ2-7, with D perhaps TRBD2 (7 bases). The germline V and J ends were trimmed by 3 bases and 5 bases, with 17 bases remaining between them. The V gene's germline CDR1 is SQVTM and CDR2 ANQGSEA. This CDR3 is built from 14 residues. CDR3 loop: CSVDGPTGRDEQYF. DNA for the CDR3: TGCAGCGTTGACGGCCCTACAGGGAGGGACGAGCAGTACTTC.

This clone has just a few counts. V and J are TRBV2 and TRBJ2-2; D call uncertain. V lost 10 bases, J lost 5 bases, and 11 bases lay in between. Germline CDR1 reads SNHLY; CDR2 reads FYNNEI. There are 12 residues in the CDR3. This chain's CDR3 is CATIVVTGELFF. The CDR3 DNA reads TGTGCCACTATAGTTGTAACCGGGGAGCTGTTTTTT.

The chain uses TRBV5-4 and TRBJ2-7; 8 nucleotides align to TRBD2. J gave up 2 bases and V 5 bases, and 9 bases lay outside the gene matches. CDR1 SGHNT and CDR2 YYREEE come from the germline V gene (reference sequence). This CDR3 comprises 15 residues. This CDR3 is CASSLTAGGAYEQYF. The CDR3 DNA sequence: TGTGCCAGCAGTCTGACCGCGGGGGGAGCCTACGAGCAGTACTTC.

This sequence joins TRBV7-9 and TRBJ2-7; 8 nucleotides line up with TRBD1. Per the germline V gene, CDR1 is SEHNR and CDR2 is FQNEAQ (reference sequence). The CDR3 extends over 12 amino acids. V dropped 5 bases and J dropped 3; count of bases not matched to a gene: 0. The CDR3 DNA reads TGTGCCAGCAGCGGACAGGGCTACGAGCAGTACTTC. Amino acid sequence: CASSGQGYEQYF. The complete variable domain, with remaining parts taken from reference TRBV7-9 and TRBJ2-7, reads DTGVSQNPRHKITKRGQNVTFRCDPISEHNRLYWYRQTLGQGPEFLTYFQNEAQLEKSRLLSDRFSAERPKGSFSTLEIQRTEQGDSAMYLCASSGQGYEQYFGPGTRLTVT.

This clone was seen once. V usage is TRBV2 and J usage is TRBJ2-2; D might be TRBD2 (5 bases). Trimming removed 3 bases from V and 4 bases from J, with 15 bases in between. This CDR3 contains 16 residues. Per germline, CDR1 SNHLY and CDR2 FYNNEI. CDR3 sequence reads: CASSESFARGTGELFF. The CDR3 DNA reads TGTGCCAGCAGTGAGTCATTCGCCCGGGGCACCGGGGAGCTGTTTTTT.

This rearrangement joins TRBV5-1 to TRBJ1-1; D uncertain. The germline V gene has CDR1 SGHRS and CDR2 YFSETQ. The CDR3 is made up of 13 amino acids. Trimming left V 4 bases short and J 5 bases short, with 12 bases between. The CDR3 DNA reads TGCGCCAGCAGCAGGGATGGGGAGACTGAAGCTTTCTTT. Amino acid sequence: CASSRDGETEAFF.

As DNA, the CDR3 is TGCGCCAGCAGCCAAACTAGCGGGAGGTCCTCCTCCACAGATACGCAGTATTTT. Protein sequence: CASSQTSGRSSSTDTQYF. The rearrangement joins TRBV4-1 to TRBJ2-3; 12 bases align to TRBD2. V trimming: 2 bases; J trimming: 2 bases; junction bases outside the gene matches: 8. Germline assignment: CDR1 MGHRA and CDR2 YSYEKL. CDR3 size: 18 residues.

CDR3 bases: TGCAGCGTCGGACGGGGCTATGGCTACACCTTC. It encodes CSVGRGYGYTF. This rearrangement joins TRBV29-1 to TRBJ1-2; D gene ambiguous. There are 11 residues in the CDR3. V dropped 6 bases and J dropped 4 bases, with 9 bases sitting between them. CDR1 and CDR2 (germline): SQVTM, ANQGSEA.

The chain carries TRBV30 and TRBJ1-5, with 7 bases matching TRBD1. V dropped 3 bases and J dropped 5; count of bases not matched to a gene: 7. This CDR3 comprises 14 residues. Germline loops: CDR1 GTSNPN, CDR2 SVGIG (reference sequence). The CDR3 DNA sequence: TGTGCCTGGAGCAAAGGGACAGTCCATCAGCCCCAGCATTTT. Encoded protein: CAWSKGTVHQPQHF.

The chain couples TRBV7-6 to TRBJ2-2, with 7 bases that match TRBD2. This CDR3 is built from 14 residues. V lost 0 bases, J lost 6 bases, and 1 base stayed unmatched. The germline V gene has CDR1 SGHVS and CDR2 FNYEAQ. CDR3 DNA: TGTGCCAGCAGCTTAGCCGGGGGGTCCGGGGAGCTGTTTTTT. Protein: CASSLAGGSGELFF.

This clone showed up just once. CDR3 nucleotides: TGTGCCAGCAGTGAAGAGGGACTAGCGGGGGGGTCCTACAATGAGCAGTTCTTC. Protein product: CASSEEGLAGGSYNEQFF. The genes are TRBV6-1 and TRBJ2-1; 16 bases map to TRBD2. V was clipped by 1 base and J by 1 base; unmatched bases: 1. Germline-derived CDR1 and CDR2 are MNHNS and SASEGT. CDR3 length: 18 residues.

V is TRBV30 and J is TRBJ1-5; D not resolved. CDR3 length equals 10 residues. The germline V and J ends were trimmed by 5 bases and 5 bases, with 4 bases remaining between them. Germline lookup yields CDR1 GTSNPN and CDR2 SVGIG (reference sequence). This CDR3 is CAWPDQPQHF. The CDR3 DNA reads TGTGCCTGGCCTGATCAGCCCCAGCATTTT.

This clone was detected only once. CDR3 residues: CASSSQGINQPQHF. CDR3 DNA sequence: TGTGCCAGCAGCTCACAGGGGATTAATCAGCCCCAGCATTTT. The V call is TRBV27, the J call TRBJ1-5; 7 bases fit TRBD1. Germline-derived CDR1 and CDR2 are MNHEY and SMNVEV (reference sequence). The CDR3 runs to 14 residues. V trimming: 6 bases; J trimming: 4 bases; junction bases outside the gene matches: 6.

This clone was recorded once. This chain connects TRBV2 to TRBJ2-6; the D is unclear. This CDR3 is built from 18 residues. Trimming shortened V by 7 bases and J by 4 bases, and 23 bases separated the two germline ends. In germline, CDR1 is SNHLY, CDR2 FYNNEI. For the CDR3, the DNA is TGTGCCAGCACCAGAACGAACCTCGGGTTCGGGGGGGCCAACGTCCTGACTTTC. As protein: CASTRTNLGFGGANVLTF.

This clone has just one count. The rearrangement joins TRBV27 to TRBJ2-7, with TRBD1 identical over 7 bases. The V gene end was trimmed by 4 bases and the J gene end by 3 bases; junction bases not matched to a gene: 21. The germline gives CDR1 MNHEY, CDR2 SMNVEV (reference sequence). This CDR3 spans 19 amino acids. The DNA for the CDR3 is TGTGCCAGCAGTTCCCCTCGACAGGGCTCGTTCCTCTCTGACTACGAGCAGTACTTC. The encoded protein is CASSSPRQGSFLSDYEQYF.

This clone came up once. V is TRBV19 and J is TRBJ1-6; 9 bases fit TRBD1. The germline V gene has CDR1 LNHDA and CDR2 SQIVND (reference sequence). Unmatched junction bases numbered 10, after V lost 1 base and J lost 0 bases. The CDR3 covers 20 residues. The CDR3 region is CASSIAAGTGTSSYNSPLHF. The CDR3 DNA follows: TGTGCCAGTAGTATAGCCGCCGGGACAGGGACAAGCTCCTATAATTCACCCCTCCACTTT.

The chain carries TRBV19 and TRBJ1-2; D gene ambiguous. Trimming removed 4 bases from V and 2 bases from J, with 14 bases in between. Looked up from germline, CDR1 is LNHDA and CDR2 is SQIVND (reference sequence). The CDR3 totals 15 residues. CDR3 DNA: TGTGCCAGTAGTACAGTCTATGCGGGGAACTATGGCTACACCTTC. Translation: CASSTVYAGNYGYTF.

The chain links TRBV30 to TRBJ2-3; possible D gene TRBD1, 5 bases. The CDR3 length is 14 residues. V lost 0 bases and J lost 0, with 7 bases in between. Germline CDR1 is GTSNPN and CDR2 is SVGIG (reference sequence). CDR3 sequence: CAWSVGVSTDTQYF. CDR3 sequence (DNA): TGTGCCTGGAGTGTAGGGGTTAGCACAGATACGCAGTATTTT.

This clone has just one count. The rearrangement joins TRBV15 to TRBJ1-5, with D possibly TRBD1 on 5 matching bases. Germline lookup yields CDR1 LNHNV and CDR2 YYDKDF (reference sequence). Trimming removed 5 bases at V and 5 bases at J, with 10 bases between. The CDR3 length is 13 residues. In nucleotides, the CDR3 is TGTGCCACCAGCGCAGGGTGGGATCAGCCCCAGCATTTT. It yields the protein CATSAGWDQPQHF.

The chain's CDR3 is CSVVKDWGSYNEQFF. The CDR3 nucleotides are TGCAGCGTTGTTAAGGACTGGGGCTCCTACAATGAGCAGTTCTTC. The rearrangement links TRBV29-1 to TRBJ2-1, with D maybe TRBD2 (5 bases). This CDR3 is built from 15 residues. CDR1 SQVTM and CDR2 ANQGSEA come from the germline V gene. V dropped 4 bases and J dropped 0 bases, with 13 bases sitting between them.

This chain links TRBV2 with TRBJ1-5, with TRBD1 as a possible D gene (5 bases). Germline V lookup: CDR1 SNHLY, CDR2 FYNNEI. Trimming took off 3 bases at V and 1 base at J, with 13 bases between the two ends. The CDR3 length is 16 residues. As DNA, the CDR3 is TGTGCCAGCAGTGATCAGGGAGGAAGGAGCAATCAGCCCCAGCATTTT. It translates to CASSDQGGRSNQPQHF.

This chain uses TRBV4-2 with TRBJ2-2, with 16 bases identical to TRBD2. CDR1 is LGHNA and CDR2 is YNFKEQ in the germline V gene. V shed 2 bases, J shed 6 bases, and the junction held 3 bases outside the gene matches. This CDR3 comprises 17 residues. DNA for the CDR3: TGTGCCAGCAGCCAACCGGGACTAGCGGGAGGGTCCGGGGAGCTGTTTTTT. Its protein is CASSQPGLAGGSGELFF.

This clone was seen only a few times. The chain uses TRBV29-1 and TRBJ1-2; 11 nucleotides align to TRBD1. V gave up 8 bases and J gave up 2 bases; unmatched junction bases: 7. Germline V lookup: CDR1 SQVTM, CDR2 ANQGSEA. The CDR3 consists of 14 residues. The CDR3 reads CSIADRGHNYGYTF. In nucleotides, the CDR3 is TGCAGCATCGCGGACAGGGGGCACAACTATGGCTACACCTTC.